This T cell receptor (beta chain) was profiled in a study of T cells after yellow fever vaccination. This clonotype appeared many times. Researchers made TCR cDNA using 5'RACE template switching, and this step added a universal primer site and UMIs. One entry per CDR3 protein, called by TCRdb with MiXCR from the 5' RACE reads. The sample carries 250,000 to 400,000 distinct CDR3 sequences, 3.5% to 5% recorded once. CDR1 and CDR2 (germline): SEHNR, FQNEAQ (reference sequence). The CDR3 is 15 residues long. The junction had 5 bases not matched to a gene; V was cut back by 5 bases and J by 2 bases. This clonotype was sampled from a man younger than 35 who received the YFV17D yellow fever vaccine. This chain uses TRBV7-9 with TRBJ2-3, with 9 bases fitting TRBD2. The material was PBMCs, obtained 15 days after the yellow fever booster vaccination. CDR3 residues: CASSPERGATDTQYF. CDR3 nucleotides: TGTGCCAGCAGCCCTGAGCGGGGGGCCACAGATACGCAGTATTTT.